This is a list of T cell receptor beta chains from one sample in a study of control samples from healthy donors and cancer patients. Sequenced by immunoSEQ multiplex PCR; TCRdb stores in-frame clones only, minus some. In the table there are around 20,000 clones, roughly 85% of which are singletons. Sequenced input: PBMCs. The receptors stem from a man aged 55-75 years with head and neck cancer. The CDR3 runs from the conserved cysteine through the conserved F or W. Each record gives: V gene, clone size, J gene, CDR3 length, D gene, CDR3 DNA, CDR3 protein. A D gene is named only where the DNA matches it firmly. Only part of the rows carry a size: once, few, many, or a class if the clone is expanded.

TRBV6-5,NA,TRBJ2-7,14,NA,TGTGCCAGCAGGCCCTCTGACAGACGAAACGAGCAGTACTTC,CASRPSDRRNEQYF
TRBV7-9,NA,TRBJ1-2,16,TRBD1,TGTGCCAGCAGTCATTATGGCGGGACAGACCGCTATGGCTACACCTTC,CASSHYGGTDRYGYTF
TRBV6-5,NA,TRBJ2-3,13,NA,TGTGCCAGCATCTATCCCCCCACAGATACGCAGTATTTT,CASIYPPTDTQYF
TRBV19,NA,TRBJ1-5,13,NA,TGTGCCAGTGGTGGAGTAAGCAATCAGCCCCAGCATTTT,CASGGVSNQPQHF
TRBV11-2,NA,TRBJ1-1,14,NA,TGTGCCAGCAGCTTAGCGGTCCTCAACACTGAAGCTTTCTTT,CASSLAVLNTEAFF
TRBV5-1,NA,TRBJ2-3,14,NA,TGCGCCAGCAGCCCGGGCGAGAGCACAGATACGCAGTATTTT,CASSPGESTDTQYF
TRBV2,once,TRBJ2-3,15,TRBD2,TGTGCCAGCAGCGCACTAGCGGGGAGTACAGATACGCAGTATTTT,CASSALAGSTDTQYF
TRBV2,NA,TRBJ2-3,12,NA,TGTGCCAGCAGGAAGGCCACAGATACGCAGTATTTT,CASRKATDTQYF
TRBV19,NA,TRBJ2-2,14,TRBD1,TGTGCCAGTAGGACAGGGGGCGACACCGGGGAGCTGTTTTTT,CASRTGGDTGELFF
TRBV4-1,NA,TRBJ1-3,17,NA,TGCGCCAGCAGCCTACGAGATTCTAGGATTTCTGGAAACACCATATATTTT,CASSLRDSRISGNTIYF
TRBV5-6,NA,TRBJ2-7,14,NA,TGTGCCAGCAGCCCCCGGACCTTCCGACACGAGCAGTACTTC,CASSPRTFRHEQYF
TRBV30,NA,TRBJ1-6,15,NA,TGTGCCTGGAGTGTACAGGCCCTAGATAATTCACCCCTCCACTTT,CAWSVQALDNSPLHF
TRBV10-3,NA,TRBJ1-3,16,NA,TGTGCCATCAGTGAGGGGGTACAGCGGGCTGGAAACACCATATATTTT,CAISEGVQRAGNTIYF
TRBV19,NA,TRBJ1-1,13,NA,TGTGCCAGTAGTCTGGGGCCGGGGACTGAAGCTTTCTTT,CASSLGPGTEAFF
TRBV9,NA,TRBJ2-1,15,TRBD2,TGTGCCAGCAGCCCGGCTAGCGGGAGTTACAATGAGCAGTTCTTC,CASSPASGSYNEQFF
TRBV27,NA,TRBJ1-1,16,TRBD1,TGTGCCAGCAGTTTGATAGGGCAGGGGGCCAACACTGAAGCTTTCTTT,CASSLIGQGANTEAFF
TRBV9,NA,TRBJ1-1,16,TRBD1,TGTGCCAGCAGCGTAGGGACGGACAGGATGAACACTGAAGCTTTCTTT,CASSVGTDRMNTEAFF
TRBV29-1,NA,TRBJ2-5,12,NA,TGCAGCGTGGACAGCTTCCAAGAGACCCAGTACTTC,CSVDSFQETQYF
TRBV12-5,NA,TRBJ2-7,16,TRBD1,TGTGCTAGTGGCACTACTCCGGGACAGGGTCACTACGAGCAGTACTTC,CASGTTPGQGHYEQYF
TRBV4-1,once,TRBJ1-3,15,NA,TGCGCCAGCAGCCAAGACGACTTCTCTGGAAACACCATATATTTT,CASSQDDFSGNTIYF
TRBV2,NA,TRBJ1-2,17,NA,TGTGCCAGCAGCAGCCCGGACGGACTCGGACTAGGTGGGAGCTACACCTTC,CASSSPDGLGLGGSYTF
TRBV6-6,once,TRBJ1-3,16,NA,TGTGCCAGCAGTTACGGGACTCCTGGCTCTGGAAACACCATATATTTT,CASSYGTPGSGNTIYF
TRBV7-8,NA,TRBJ1-6,15,NA,TGTGCCAGCAGCAACTACAGAACTGCGGATTCACCCCTCCACTTT,CASSNYRTADSPLHF
TRBV12-3/TRBV12-4,once,TRBJ1-5,13,TRBD1,TGTGCCAGCAGTTTCCAGGGGGATCAGCCCCAGCATTTT,CASSFQGDQPQHF
TRBV7-8,few,TRBJ2-1,15,TRBD2,TGTGCCAGCAGCCAGGGTAGCGGGGGTCTCAATGAGCAGTTCTTC,CASSQGSGGLNEQFF
TRBV24-1,NA,TRBJ2-2,17,TRBD2,TGTGCCACCAGTGGAACGACTAGCGATGCGAACACCGGGGAGCTGTTTTTT,CATSGTTSDANTGELFF
TRBV5-1,NA,TRBJ1-2,15,NA,TGCGCCAGCAGCCGTATAGAGGGGCTCAGCTATGGCTACACCTTC,CASSRIEGLSYGYTF
TRBV5-6,NA,TRBJ1-1,15,NA,TGTGCCAGCAGCCTCGAGCAGGGGATGAGAGGTCGGGCTTTCTTT,CASSLEQGMRGRAFF
TRBV19,NA,TRBJ2-1,16,TRBD2,TGTGCCAGTAGTATAAAGGCTAGCGGGGAATACAATGAGCAGTTCTTC,CASSIKASGEYNEQFF
TRBV9,once,TRBJ1-1,13,NA,TGTGCCGGCAGCGTAGAAGGCAGCGCTGAAGCTTTCTTT,CAGSVEGSAEAFF
TRBV7-8,few,TRBJ2-7,15,NA,TGTGCCAGCAGCCCCCAAAGGACGACAGTTTACGAGCAGTACTTC,CASSPQRTTVYEQYF
TRBV11-1,NA,TRBJ2-2,15,NA,TGTGCCAGCAGCTATAAGCGGGCTTCCACCGGGGAGCTGTTTTTT,CASSYKRASTGELFF
TRBV19,NA,TRBJ1-4,15,NA,TGTGCCAGTAGTATTTCTGCGAGGGGAAGTGAAAAACTGTTTTTT,CASSISARGSEKLFF
TRBV18,NA,TRBJ1-4,16,NA,TGTGCCAGCTCACCACTTACAGGAGCAACTAATGAAAAACTGTTTTTT,CASSPLTGATNEKLFF
TRBV29-1,NA,TRBJ2-1,18,TRBD1,TGCAGCGTTGGGGGGACAGGGTGGACGATTAGCTCCTACAATGAGCAGTTCTTC,CSVGGTGWTISSYNEQFF
TRBV13,NA,TRBJ2-2,15,TRBD2,TGTGCCAGCAGCTGGGAGGGCGGCGACACCGGGGAGCTGTTTTTT,CASSWEGGDTGELFF
TRBV6-5,NA,TRBJ1-1,11,NA,TGTGCCGGAAGGGAGAACACTGAAGCTTTCTTT,CAGRENTEAFF
TRBV3-1/TRBV3-2,NA,TRBJ2-4,16,NA,TGTGCCAGCAGCCAAACTGGTGGACTAGCCAAAAACATTCAGTACTTC,CASSQTGGLAKNIQYF
TRBV3-1/TRBV3-2,NA,TRBJ1-4,13,NA,TGTGCCAGCACCTACGAGGGGAATGAAAAACTGTTTTTT,CASTYEGNEKLFF
TRBV19,NA,TRBJ1-5,20,NA,TGTGCCAGTAGTATCGAGTCCTGGACAGCGATTGTGGATAGCAATCAGCCCCAGCATTTT,CASSIESWTAIVDSNQPQHF
TRBV5-8,NA,TRBJ1-1,14,NA,TGTGCCAGCAGCTCTCATCTATTGGGGACTGAAGCTTTCTTT,CASSSHLLGTEAFF